The rows below give T cell receptor beta chains drawn from one sample of a study of a mutant IDH1 vaccine in newly diagnosed glioma. TCRdb's copy holds only in-frame clones and misses some; the assay was immunoSEQ multiplex PCR. The sample records 45,000 or so clones, 70% to 90% being singletons. Their antigen targets remain unknown. Here the sequenced sample was PBMCs, taken from a glioma patient whose treatment included an IDH1 peptide vaccine. The receptor source for this set is a woman aged 40 to 50 with glioma. Both conserved end residues are part of each CDR3. A D gene is named only where the DNA matches it firmly. Clone size is stated in some rows and not others, as once, few, many or a class when expanded.

d_call j_call v_call clone_size cdr3_nt cdr3_aa
TRBD1 TRBJ1-4 TRBV27 - TGTGCCAGCAGTATGTGGGACAGGGCTGAAAAACTGTTTTTT CASSMWDRAEKLFF
- TRBJ1-3 TRBV5-4 - TGTGCCAGCAGCCTATTCTCTGGAAACACCATATATTTT CASSLFSGNTIYF
- TRBJ2-1 TRBV7-2 - TGTGCCAGCAGCCCGACCAGCTCCTACAATGAGCAGTTCTTC CASSPTSSYNEQFF
TRBD1 TRBJ1-6 TRBV27 - TGTGCCAGCAGTTTCCACGAGACAGGGAGTAATTCACCCCTCCACTTT CASSFHETGSNSPLHF
- TRBJ1-3 TRBV9 - TGTGCCAGCAGCGTAGACCCCGGTAGCTCTGGAAACACCATATATTTT CASSVDPGSSGNTIYF
TRBD1 TRBJ1-4 TRBV29-1 - TGCAGCGTTGAGCACAGGGGGCAGGGTGAAAAACTGTTTTTT CSVEHRGQGEKLFF
TRBD1 TRBJ1-2 TRBV19 - TGTGCCAGCAGACAGGGGAACTATGGCTACACCTTC CASRQGNYGYTF
TRBD2 TRBJ2-4 TRBV7-2 - TGTGCCAGCAGCTTATCAAGCGGGAGTTACATTCAGTACTTC CASSLSSGSYIQYF
- TRBJ2-3 TRBV28 - TGTGCCAGCAGTTTGATTCGGAGCACAGATACGCAGTATTTT CASSLIRSTDTQYF
TRBD1 TRBJ1-2 TRBV29-1 once TGCGGAACAGGGGAAAACTATGGCTACACCTTC CGTGENYGYTF
TRBD1 TRBJ1-4 TRBV4-1 - TGCGCCAGCAGCCAACCTAGGGAGGGGGCGCGAAGTGAAAAACTGTTTTTT CASSQPREGARSEKLFF
- TRBJ1-2 TRBV5-6 - TGTGCCAGCAGCGTTCGGGGGCGTAACTATGGCTACACCTTC CASSVRGRNYGYTF
- TRBJ2-7 TRBV11-2 - TGTGCCAGCAGCTTAGACGTCTCCGCCTACGAGCAGTACTTC CASSLDVSAYEQYF
TRBD1 TRBJ2-2 TRBV11-2 - TGTGCCAGCAGCACGGGACAGGGGGCGATGGGTTTAGGGTTT CASSTGQGAMGLGF
TRBD1 TRBJ2-2 TRBV6-5 - TGTGCCAGTCGGGACAGGGGGAAAACCGGGGAGCTGTTTTTT CASRDRGKTGELFF
- TRBJ2-7 TRBV7-2 - TGTGCCAGCAGCTTAGCCCCCAGGGACACCCTATCCTACGAGCAGTACTTC CASSLAPRDTLSYEQYF
TRBD2 TRBJ2-5 TRBV5-4 - TGTGCCAGCAGAGCCACTAGCGGGGGGGCCCCAGAGACCCAGTACTTC CASRATSGGAPETQYF
TRBD2 TRBJ2-1 TRBV14 few TGTGCCAGCAGCCAAGCACTAGCGGGGAGACAGTTCTTC CASSQALAGRQFF
TRBD2 TRBJ2-1 TRBV5-1 - TGCGCCAGCAGCCCGGTCTTCGCGGCGGGGGGCTACAATGAGCAGTTCTTC CASSPVFAAGGYNEQFF
TRBD1 TRBJ1-2 TRBV27 - TGTGCCAGCAGTCACACAGGGACAGCTAACTATGGCTACACCTTC CASSHTGTANYGYTF
- TRBJ2-7 TRBV10-2 - TGCGCCAGCAGTAAGGACACGATCTACGAGCAGTACTTC CASSKDTIYEQYF
TRBD1 TRBJ2-2 TRBV6-5 - TGTGCCAGCACAGGGGACAGGGGTACCGGGGAGCTGTTTTTT CASTGDRGTGELFF
- TRBJ2-4 TRBV6-5 once TGTGCCAGCAGTTACATAGAGGGAGGCAAAAACATTCAGTACTTC CASSYIEGGKNIQYF
- TRBJ2-1 TRBV6-5 once TGTGCCAGCAGTTACTCGGCTCCCTTCTCCTACAATGAGCAGTTCTTC CASSYSAPFSYNEQFF
- TRBJ2-1 TRBV9 - TGTGCCAGCAGCCCCCCATCGTGGGGGGAGCAGTTCTTC CASSPPSWGEQFF
- TRBJ1-3 TRBV5-4 - TGTGCCAGCAGCTTGGATTCAGGGTCTGGAAACACCATATATTTT CASSLDSGSGNTIYF
- TRBJ1-2 TRBV10-3 - TGTGCCATCAGGGGGACACACCGGGGCTACACCTTC CAIRGTHRGYTF
- TRBJ1-5 TRBV19 - TGTGCCAGTAGTATAAGGGGGGGGAAAAGCAATCAGCCCCAGCATTTT CASSIRGGKSNQPQHF
TRBD1 TRBJ1-6 TRBV4-3 - TGCGCCAGCAGCCAAGAGACAGGGAATTCACCCCTCCACTTT CASSQETGNSPLHF
- TRBJ1-2 TRBV5-1 - TGCGCCAGCAGCCCAGGGACATCCAACTATGGCTACACCTTC CASSPGTSNYGYTF
- TRBJ1-2 TRBV29-1 - TGCAGCGTTGAGTGGGAGCGAACCGGCGGCTACACCTTC CSVEWERTGGYTF
TRBD2 TRBJ2-3 TRBV6-1 - TGTGCCAGCAGTGAAGCTGGTCTAGCGGGCACAGATACGCAGTATTTT CASSEAGLAGTDTQYF
- TRBJ1-1 TRBV27 - TGTGCCAGCAGGCCCGGGACACTTAAAGATGAAGCTTTCTTT CASRPGTLKDEAFF
- TRBJ2-1 TRBV29-1 - TGCAGCGTTGGCTCCGCACGGGGCAATGAGCAGTTCTTC CSVGSARGNEQFF
- TRBJ1-1 TRBV29-1 - TGCAGCGTTGGGAAGGGCGGCACTGAAGCTTTCTTT CSVGKGGTEAFF
- TRBJ1-2 TRBV2 - TGTGCCAGCAGTGAAGAGCGGGTGGACGGCTACACCTTC CASSEERVDGYTF
- TRBJ1-6 TRBV5-1 - TGCGCCAGCAGCTTGGAGGAGAATTCACCCCTCCACTTT CASSLEENSPLHF
TRBD2 TRBJ2-5 TRBV2 once TGTGCCAGCAGGCCTAGGGCTAGCGGGGACCAAGAGACCCAGTACTTC CASRPRASGDQETQYF
- TRBJ2-7 TRBV10-1 - TGCGCCCTAATGGATTTAGGTCCGCCAACCTACGAGCAGTACTTC CALMDLGPPTYEQYF
TRBD2 TRBJ2-1 TRBV5-1 - TGCGCCAGCAGCTTGGCTCTAGTTGGACTAGCGGGGGGGTCGCAGTTCTTC CASSLALVGLAGGSQFF
TRBD2 TRBJ2-1 TRBV19 - TGTGCCAGTAGGTCAGCGGGAGGTAACAATGAGCAGTTCTTC CASRSAGGNNEQFF
- TRBJ2-5 TRBV9 - TGTGCCAGCAGCGTAGAGGGGGGGGAGATAGAGACCCAGTACTTC CASSVEGGEIETQYF
- TRBJ1-1 TRBV9 - TGTGCCAGCAGCCGTGGACCTCAGGCTGAAGCTTTCTTT CASSRGPQAEAFF
TRBD2 TRBJ2-5 TRBV7-2 once TGTGCCAGCAGCTTTGTCCGGCTAGCGGGGGGGCATAAGGAGACCCAGTACTTC CASSFVRLAGGHKETQYF